These 29 T cell receptor beta chains were sequenced from one sample in a study of radiotherapy plus CTLA-4 blockade in lung cancer. The method was immunoSEQ multiplex PCR; TCRdb's version includes in-frame clones alone and lacks a portion of them. Found here are around 100,000 clones, more than 65% of them singletons; the top ten hold about 3.5%. Material: peripheral blood, obtained from a patient treated with radiotherapy plus ipilimumab. These receptors all stem from a human donor with non-small cell lung cancer that progressed on radiotherapy plus ipilimumab. Some clones in this sample may be carry-over from other donors' samples.

V is TRBV7-2 and J is TRBJ2-7, with D perhaps matching TRBD1 (5 bases). The V end was cut by 4 bases, the J end by 3 bases, with 13 bases between. The germline gives CDR1 SGHTA, CDR2 FQGNSA. The CDR3 length is 14 residues. CDR3 amino acids: CASSSGIAGYEQYF. CDR3 DNA sequence: TGTGCCAGCAGCTCAGGGATAGCAGGCTACGAGCAGTACTTC.

This chain links TRBV29-1 with TRBJ1-2, with D tentatively TRBD1 (6 bases). CDR1 and CDR2 (germline): SQVTM, ANQGSEA. The V and J ends lost 4 bases and 4 bases respectively, with 13 bases between them. The CDR3 totals 13 residues. CDR3 sequence (DNA): TGCAGCGTTGCGGGGGGCGAGACCTATGGCTACACCTTC. Translated: CSVAGGETYGYTF.

The chain carries TRBV5-1 and TRBJ2-5; D not certain. The CDR3 extends over 14 amino acids. Germline CDR1 is SGHRS and CDR2 is YFSETQ. With 2 bases removed from V and 4 bases from J, the gap between germline ends came to 12 bases. The CDR3 region is CASSFIVTGETQYF. CDR3 bases: TGCGCCAGCAGCTTTATAGTGACGGGAGAGACCCAGTACTTC. Full variable domain (outside the CDR3, taken from reference TRBV5-1 and TRBJ2-5): KAGVTQTPRYLIKTRGQQVTLSCSPISGHRSVSWYQQTPGQGLQFLFEYFSETQRNKGNFPGRFSGRQFSNSRSEMNVSTLELGDSALYLCASSFIVTGETQYFGPGTRLLVL.

The chain uses TRBV7-2 and TRBJ2-1; TRBD2 aligns across 8 bases. In germline, CDR1 is SGHTA, CDR2 FQGNSA. V was clipped by 0 bases and J by 9 bases; unmatched bases: 7. The CDR3 length is 15 residues. The CDR3 coding sequence is TGTGCCAGCAGCTTAGCGGGTAGCGGGGTAGGTGAGCAGTTCTTC. It specifies CASSLAGSGVGEQFF.

This clone was seen a few times. This chain connects TRBV7-3 to TRBJ2-7, with 8 nucleotides matching TRBD2. Germline CDR1 and CDR2: SGHTA and FQGTGA. Trimming cost V 2 bases and J 2 bases; bases outside gene matches: 8. This CDR3 comprises 16 residues. The CDR3 DNA sequence: TGTGCCAGCAGCTTAGCGCGGAGCGGGGGAGCCTACGAGCAGTACTTC. Translated, it gives CASSLARSGGAYEQYF.

The CDR3 here is CASSQDKKQLTDTQYF. The CDR3 DNA reads as TGCGCCAGCAGCCAAGATAAGAAACAGCTCACAGATACGCAGTATTTT. The chain employs TRBV4-3 and TRBJ2-3; D is undetermined. Germline lookup yields CDR1 LGHNA and CDR2 YSLEER. CDR3 length equals 16 residues. V lost 0 bases and J lost 2, with 12 bases in between.

The rearrangement joins TRBV7-2 to TRBJ1-6; D gene unclear. The V and J ends lost 3 bases and 10 bases respectively, with 7 bases between them. CDR1 SGHTA and CDR2 FQGNSA come from the germline V gene. The CDR3 is 12 residues long. CDR3 loop: CASSLPGSPLHF. Here the CDR3 DNA reads TGTGCCAGCAGCTTGCCGGGGTCACCCCTCCACTTT.

This chain links TRBV23-1 with TRBJ2-5; 7 bases map to TRBD2. TRBV23-1 is annotated as an ORF whose role is uncertain. The V segment lost 0 bases and the J segment 3 bases; nucleotides outside the gene matches: 4. The CDR3 runs 15 residues. CDR3 coding DNA: TGCGCCAGCAGTCAATCTTTGGGGGGGGAAGAGACCCAGTACTTC. It is translated as CASSQSLGGEETQYF.

The V gene is TRBV11-2, the J gene TRBJ2-1, with TRBD2 identical over 9 bases. CDR3 length equals 15 residues. V lost 5 bases and J lost 4; bases outside the gene matches: 6. Germline CDR1 and CDR2: SGHAT and FQNNGV. The CDR3 sequence: CASSPSSGEYNEQFF. DNA for the CDR3: TGTGCCAGCAGCCCTTCTAGCGGGGAATACAATGAGCAGTTCTTC.

The chain is built from TRBV9 and TRBJ2-5, with D possibly TRBD1 on 5 matching bases. Germline V gene sequence: CDR1 SGDLS, CDR2 YYNGEE. Trimming took off 4 bases at V and 2 bases at J, with 9 bases between the two ends. The CDR3 is made up of 13 amino acids. In nucleotides, the CDR3 is TGTGCCAGCAGCCCAAGACAGCAAGAGACCCAGTACTTC. It yields the protein CASSPRQQETQYF.

The V gene is TRBV11-1, the J gene TRBJ2-3; no clear D gene. The V and J ends lost 0 bases and 3 bases respectively, with 7 bases between them. The CDR3 covers 14 residues. Germline V gene sequence: CDR1 SGHAT, CDR2 FQDESV (reference sequence). CDR3 sequence (DNA): TGTGCCAGCAGCTTAGCGCTGGTAACAGATACGCAGTATTTT. Amino acids: CASSLALVTDTQYF. The full variable domain, completed using reference TRBV11-1 and TRBJ2-3, is EAEVAQSPRYKITEKSQAVAFWCDPISGHATLYWYRQILGQGPELLVQFQDESVVDDSQLPKDRFSAERLKGVDSTLKIQPAELGDSAMYLCASSLALVTDTQYFGPGTRLTVL.

This clone was seen only once. This sequence joins TRBV20-1 and TRBJ1-1; D unresolved. The CDR3 is 11 residues long. Germline V gene data show CDR1 as DFQATT and CDR2 as SNEGSKA (reference sequence). V shed 6 bases and J shed 5 bases, with 10 bases lying between them. The CDR3 DNA sequence: TGCAGTGCCACCGATGGAACTGAAGCTTTCTTT. This sequence encodes CSATDGTEAFF.

This clone was observed once. V is TRBV6-5 and J is TRBJ1-6, with D hard to call. V was pared by 4 bases and J by 8 bases, with 9 bases between. Germline CDR1 MNHEY, CDR2 SVGAGI. CDR3 length: 13 amino acids. Written as DNA, the CDR3 is TGTGCCAGCAGTTTGATGACGGATTCACCCCTCCACTTT. It codes for CASSLMTDSPLHF.

This chain links TRBV7-8 with TRBJ2-1; weak D call: TRBD2 (5 bases). This CDR3 is 16 amino acids long. In germline, CDR1 is SGHVS, CDR2 FQNEAQ. Trimming removed 4 bases at V and 2 bases at J, with 15 bases between. The DNA for the CDR3 is TGTGCCAGCAGCTCGGGAAACCGAGGGACCTACAATGAGCAGTTCTTC. Protein product: CASSSGNRGTYNEQFF.

The chain uses TRBV20-1 and TRBJ2-1, with D unresolved. The CDR3 covers 11 residues. Germline loops: CDR1 DFQATT, CDR2 SNEGSKA (reference sequence). Trimming pared 7 bases from V and 0 bases from J, leaving 4 bases between. The CDR3 DNA is TGCAGTGTAGACTCCTACAATGAGCAGTTCTTC. It is translated as CSVDSYNEQFF.

V usage is TRBV29-1 and J usage is TRBJ2-5; 9 bases are shared with TRBD1. Germline-derived CDR1 and CDR2 are SQVTM and ANQGSEA. The V and J ends lost 4 bases and 5 bases, in that order; junction bases with no gene match: 14. The CDR3 consists of 16 residues. CDR3 residues: CSVVRSPGQGGETQYF. The CDR3 DNA reads as TGCAGCGTTGTAAGGTCCCCGGGACAGGGTGGGGAGACCCAGTACTTC.

The V gene is TRBV19, the J gene TRBJ1-4; weak D call: TRBD1 (5 bases). Germline CDR1 reads LNHDA; CDR2 reads SQIVND (reference sequence). The CDR3 spans 15 residues. V gave up 6 bases and J gave up 6 bases, with 17 bases separating them. The CDR3 sequence: CASSRRVFGYEKLFF. In DNA form, the CDR3 reads TGTGCCAGTAGCCGCAGGGTGTTTGGTTATGAAAAACTGTTTTTT.

The rearrangement uses TRBV7-2 and TRBJ2-5; D unclear. Germline CDR1 is SGHTA and CDR2 is FQGNSA. The length of the CDR3 is 13 residues. V lost 5 bases and J lost 0, with 7 bases in between. Here the CDR3 reads CASSTAYQETQYF. In nucleotides, the CDR3 is TGTGCCAGCAGCACAGCCTACCAAGAGACCCAGTACTTC.

The chain joins TRBV7-8 to TRBJ1-5; no firm D call. CDR3 length equals 14 residues. Looked up from germline, CDR1 is SGHVS and CDR2 is FQNEAQ. Between the trimmed V and J ends, which lost 6 bases and 2 bases, there was a span of 11 bases. The CDR3 DNA reads TGTGCCAGCAGTCGGACGGCGGGCAATCAGCCCCAGCATTTT. It encodes CASSRTAGNQPQHF.

The CDR3 loop reads CASSTSGGEETQYF. The CDR3 DNA reads as TGTGCCAGTAGTACTAGCGGGGGGGAAGAGACCCAGTACTTC. V gene TRBV19 combines with J gene TRBJ2-5; 12 positions match TRBD2. V shed 4 bases and J 3 bases; nucleotides not matched to a gene: 0. Germline V gene lookup returns CDR1 LNHDA and CDR2 SQIVND (reference sequence). CDR3 size: 14 residues.

This clone has a handful of counts. The rearrangement joins TRBV28 to TRBJ2-6; a weak D match, TRBD2 (6 bases). V was clipped by 1 base and J by 2 bases, with 6 bases between them. The CDR3 extends over 15 amino acids. Germline-derived CDR1 and CDR2 are MDHEN and SYDVKM. The CDR3 DNA reads as TGTGCCAGCAGTTTATCGGGGGCTGGGGCCAACGTCCTGACTTTC. This sequence encodes CASSLSGAGANVLTF.

This rearrangement joins TRBV2 to TRBJ1-5, with D hard to call. V was shortened by 2 bases and J by 4 bases, with 18 bases between the two germline ends. Germline CDR1 is SNHLY and CDR2 is FYNNEI. The CDR3 consists of 17 residues. The DNA for the CDR3 is TGTGCCAGCAGTGAATTGAGCGGTGGATATATTAATCAGCCCCAGCATTTT. Amino acids: CASSELSGGYINQPQHF.

The chain couples TRBV7-9 to TRBJ1-5; D remains unclear. This CDR3 comprises 12 residues. Germline V gives CDR1 SEHNR, CDR2 FQNEAQ (reference sequence). Trimming cost V 5 bases and J 9 bases, with 11 bases left between them. The CDR3 spells CASSPTLGPQHF. The CDR3 coding sequence is TGTGCCAGCAGCCCTACTCTGGGGCCCCAGCATTTT.

The gene calls are TRBV7-3 and TRBJ2-1, with TRBD2 matching 15 bases. Germline V gene sequence: CDR1 SGHTA, CDR2 FQGTGA. J was trimmed by 3 bases and V by 5 bases; bases with no gene match: 11. CDR3 length: 19 residues. CDR3 amino acids: CASSLSGTSGGHHYNEQFF. The CDR3 nucleotides are TGTGCCAGCAGCCTTTCCGGGACTAGCGGGGGGCACCACTACAATGAGCAGTTCTTC.

The rearrangement uses TRBV4-1 and TRBJ2-7; no definite D call. This CDR3 contains 14 residues. V was clipped by 0 bases and J by 3 bases, with 9 bases between them. Germline V CDR1 and CDR2: MGHRA, YSYEKL. As DNA, the CDR3 is TGCGCCAGCAGCCAAGACCGGGCCAGCTACGAGCAGTACTTC. This sequence encodes CASSQDRASYEQYF.

This sequence joins TRBV6-1 and TRBJ1-5; D possibly corresponds to TRBD1 (5 bases). The CDR3 sequence is 15 residues long. Germline CDR1 is MNHNS and CDR2 is SASEGT. The V end lost 7 bases, the J end lost 11 bases, and 24 bases lay between the germline ends. The CDR3: CASTLGGTSSGAQHF. As DNA, the CDR3 is TGTGCCAGCACCCTGGGGGGGACGTCCTCGGGAGCCCAGCATTTT.

About this clone itself: The missing conserved phenylalanine or tryptophan at the end of this CDR3 makes a read error likely. The DNA is omitted, as the CDR3 cannot be located on it reliably, and the CDR3 follows TCRdb's listing. The chain's CDR3 is CASSEWGSGWL. This rearrangement joins TRBV6-4 to TRBJ2-7; the table's D call TRBD2 went unverified against the DNA. Both ends counted, the CDR3 spans 11 residues. Germline CDR1 reads MRHNA; CDR2 reads SNTAGT.

With respect to this clone: Here the CDR3 omits its conserved ending phenylalanine or tryptophan, so a read error is the likely source. The chain joins TRBV27 to TRBJ1-4; 7 bases are shared with TRBD1. With 6 bases clipped from V and 5 bases from J, the junction kept 9 bases outside the gene matches. Germline V gene lookup returns CDR1 MNHEY and CDR2 SMNVEV (reference sequence). This CDR3 has 15 amino acids. CDR3 in DNA: TGTGCCAGCAGCTTCATTCCAGGGGGGAATGAAAAACTGTTTTTG. This codes for CASSFIPGGNEKLFL.

The chain couples TRBV7-9 to TRBJ1-4; no definite D call. Germline CDR1 SEHNR, CDR2 FQNEAQ (reference sequence). CDR3 length equals 14 residues. V was shortened by 6 bases and J by 4 bases, with 12 bases between the two germline ends. The CDR3 is CASSRLLSNEKLFF. The CDR3 DNA reads as TGTGCCAGCAGTCGGCTTTTAAGTAATGAAAAACTGTTTTTT.